This is a list of T cell receptor beta chains from one sample in a study of T cell responses to AZD1222 COVID-19 vaccine. Sequenced by immunoSEQ multiplex PCR; TCRdb stores in-frame clones only, minus some. In the table there are more than 75,000 clones, 91% of which are singletons. Source: peripheral blood, taken 28 days after the second AZD1222 dose. Receptors originate from an adult who received the AZD1222 COVID-19 vaccine. The CDR3 runs from the conserved cysteine through the conserved F or W.

v_gene: TRBV4-3
j_gene: TRBJ2-7
CDR3aa: CASSQARMDEQYF

v_gene: TRBV7-6
j_gene: TRBJ2-2
CDR3aa: CASSLFGLQGTGELFF

v_gene: TRBV5-1
j_gene: TRBJ2-2
CDR3aa: CASSFISPTGELFF

v_gene: TRBV5-4
j_gene: TRBJ2-1
CDR3aa: CASSLVGGIYNEQFF

v_gene: TRBV14
j_gene: TRBJ1-3
CDR3aa: CASSQGVVTAGNTIYF

v_gene: TRBV27
j_gene: TRBJ1-1
CDR3aa: CASSSATGWGGTEAFF

v_gene: TRBV7-8
j_gene: TRBJ1-1
CDR3aa: CASSLTGGGAFF

v_gene: TRBV19
j_gene: TRBJ1-5
CDR3aa: CASSIGEGGGQPQHF

v_gene: TRBV6-2/TRBV6-3
j_gene: TRBJ2-2
CDR3aa: CASSSAATGELFF

v_gene: TRBV7-9
j_gene: TRBJ2-1
CDR3aa: CASSVLLARNEQFF

v_gene: TRBV18
j_gene: TRBJ2-7
CDR3aa: CASSTGGGIHEQYF

v_gene: TRBV3-1/TRBV3-2
j_gene: TRBJ2-7
CDR3aa: CASSLGLAYEQYF

v_gene: TRBV28
j_gene: TRBJ2-1
CDR3aa: CASSPRYEQFF

v_gene: TRBV19
j_gene: TRBJ2-3
CDR3aa: CASSIGSRGTTQYF

v_gene: TRBV4-3
j_gene: TRBJ1-5
CDR3aa: CASSQDQNQPQHF

v_gene: TRBV2
j_gene: TRBJ1-1
CDR3aa: CASNLKPLFSPMNTEAFF

v_gene: TRBV4-2
j_gene: TRBJ2-7
CDR3aa: CASSQTSGISHTYEQYF